The next 5 T cell receptor beta chains were all read from a single sample in a study of T cell repertoires in cytomegalovirus infection. TCRdb reprocessed the reads via MiXCR and lists one record per CDR3 protein. The sample contains approximately 500,000 distinct CDR3 sequences, about 11% of which appear only once. Sample: PBMCs. Every receptor here comes from a human donor in good health (CMV status not recorded). Some clones in this sample may be carry-over from other donors' samples.

Of note for this clonotype: A read error is possible here, since a much larger clone lies one base away. The chain links TRBV6-5 to TRBJ2-2, with D perhaps matching TRBD1 or TRBD2 (6 bases each). Germline V gene data show CDR1 as MNHEY and CDR2 as SVGAGI. This CDR3 is 15 amino acids long. The CDR3 nucleotides are TGTGCCACCTACCGAAGGGGGGTGAACACCGGGGAGCTGTCTTTT. Amino acid sequence: CATYRRGVNTGELSF.

Ten or more counts support this clonotype. The J gene is TRBJ1-5, the V gene TRBV19; D is possibly TRBD1 (5 bases). CDR1 is LNHDA, CDR2 SQIVND, per germline (reference sequence). V gave up 6 bases and J gave up 0 bases, with 9 bases separating them. This CDR3 has 14 amino acids. The CDR3 sequence is CASSPGISNQPQHF. The CDR3, as DNA: TGTGCCAGTAGCCCAGGGATTAGCAATCAGCCCCAGCATTTT.

Ten or more counts support this clonotype. The CDR3 loop reads CASSYSIEYIQYF. In DNA form, the CDR3 reads TGTGCCAGCAGTTACTCGATTGAGTACATTCAGTACTTC. This chain links TRBV6-5 with TRBJ2-4; D is unresolved. This CDR3 contains 13 residues. Germline CDR1 reads MNHEY; CDR2 reads SVGAGI. Trimming pared 0 bases from V and 8 bases from J, leaving 8 bases between.

This clonotype has ten or more counts. The V gene is TRBV7-8, the J gene TRBJ1-5; a weak D match, TRBD1 (6 bases). The V end was cut by 3 bases, the J end by 1 base, with 13 bases between. The CDR3 totals 16 residues. Germline V gene data show CDR1 as SGHVS and CDR2 as FQNEAQ. DNA of the CDR3: TGTGCCAGCAGCTTCTTCGGGAGGGGGAGCAATCAGCCCCAGCATTTT. As protein: CASSFFGRGSNQPQHF.

There are many counts of this clonotype. The chain is built from TRBV3-1 and TRBJ2-5; TRBD2 matches 8 bases. The CDR3 runs to 13 residues. The germline CDR1 and CDR2 sequences are LGHDT and YNNKEL (reference sequence). After removal of 7 bases from V and 4 bases from J, the junction contained 5 bases not matched to a gene. The CDR3 DNA reads as TGTGCCAGCACGGGGGGGGCCAGAGAGACCCAGTACTTC. Translation gives CASTGGARETQYF.